This T cell receptor beta chain was sequenced during a study of CD8+CD57+ T cells in acquired aplastic anemia. Study-wide points: Between patients and controls, approximately 29 CD8+ CDR3 sequences were found in common.

Germline values: CDR1 MGHRA, CDR2 YSYEKL. The CDR3 spans 11 residues. TCR beta VDJ and CDR3 profiles were obtained from a genomic DNA template. TCRdb analysed the reads with MiXCR anew, one entry per CDR3 protein. The sample lists a few hundred thousand distinct CDR3 sequences; over 60% were seen once. This clonotype was recorded many times. The antigen is not known. Its ends do not fully match the called genes, so a read error is possible. The sample comprised sorted CD4+, CD8+, or CD8+CD57+ T cells (not recorded which) from PBMCs. The TCR sequence derives from a human donor in good health. The rearrangement joins TRBV4-1 to TRBJ2-1; D ambiguous. The chain's CDR3 is CASTQNSEQFF. The DNA for the CDR3 is TGCGCCAGCACCCAAAACAGTGAGCAGTTCTTC.